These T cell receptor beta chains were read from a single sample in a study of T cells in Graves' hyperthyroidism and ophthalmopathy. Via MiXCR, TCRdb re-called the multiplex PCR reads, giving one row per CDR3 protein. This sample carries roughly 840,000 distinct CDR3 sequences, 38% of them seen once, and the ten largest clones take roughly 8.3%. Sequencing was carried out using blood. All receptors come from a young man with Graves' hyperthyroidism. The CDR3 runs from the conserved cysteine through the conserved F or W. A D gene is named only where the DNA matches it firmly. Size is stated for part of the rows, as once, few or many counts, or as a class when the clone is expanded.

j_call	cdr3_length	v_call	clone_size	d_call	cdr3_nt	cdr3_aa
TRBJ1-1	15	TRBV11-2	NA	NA	TGTGCCAGCAGTGCCCGGGGGACCGGGAACACTGAAGCTTTCTTT	CASSARGTGNTEAFF
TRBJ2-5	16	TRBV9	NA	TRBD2	TGTGCCAGCAGCGTAGGAGCTAGCGGGAGTGGAGAGACCCAGTACTTC	CASSVGASGSGETQYF
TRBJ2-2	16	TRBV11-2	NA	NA	TGTGCCAGCAGCTTAATCAGCGGTGGAGACACCGGGGAGCTGTTTTTT	CASSLISGGDTGELFF
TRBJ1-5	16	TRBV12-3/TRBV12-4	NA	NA	TGTGCCAGCAGTTCCTCCGGGACCCCGAGGGGTCAGCCCCAGCATTTT	CASSSSGTPRGQPQHF
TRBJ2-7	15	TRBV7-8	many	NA	TGTGCCAGCAGTGAGTCAGCGGTCCTCTCCTACGAGCAGTACTTC	CASSESAVLSYEQYF
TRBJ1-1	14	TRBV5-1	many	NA	TGCGCCAGCAGCTTGGGGACAATGAACACTGAAGCTTTCTTT	CASSLGTMNTEAFF
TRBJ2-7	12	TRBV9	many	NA	TGTGCCAGCAGCGTAGTCGACTCCGAGCAGTACTTC	CASSVVDSEQYF
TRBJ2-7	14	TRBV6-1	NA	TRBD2	TGTGCCACCCCCCGGGAGGCGAGCTCCTACGAGCAGTACTTC	CATPREASSYEQYF
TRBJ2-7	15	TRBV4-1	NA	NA	TGCGCCAGCAGCCAAGAGGGACACCGTTCCTACGAGCAGTACTTC	CASSQEGHRSYEQYF
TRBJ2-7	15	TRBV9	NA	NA	TGTGCCAGCAGCGTGGGGGGCCAAGGAGGATACGAGCAGTACTTC	CASSVGGQGGYEQYF
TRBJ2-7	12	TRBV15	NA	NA	TGTGCCACCGGCAGGGTACCCTACGAGCAGTACTTC	CATGRVPYEQYF
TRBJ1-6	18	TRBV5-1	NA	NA	TGCGCCAGCAGCTTAAGGTCCGATCCTCTCTCCTATAATTCACCCCTCCACTTT	CASSLRSDPLSYNSPLHF